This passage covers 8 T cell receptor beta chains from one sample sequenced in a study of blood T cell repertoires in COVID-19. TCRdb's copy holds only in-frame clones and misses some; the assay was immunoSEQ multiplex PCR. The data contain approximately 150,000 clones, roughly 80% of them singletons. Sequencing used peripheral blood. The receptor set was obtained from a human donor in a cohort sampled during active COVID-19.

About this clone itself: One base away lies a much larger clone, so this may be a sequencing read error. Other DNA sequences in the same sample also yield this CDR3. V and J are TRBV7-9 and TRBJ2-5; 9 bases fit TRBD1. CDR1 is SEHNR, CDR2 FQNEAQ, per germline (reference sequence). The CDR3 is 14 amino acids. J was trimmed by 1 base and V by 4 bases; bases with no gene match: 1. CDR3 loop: CASSSGQGQETQYF. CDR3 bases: TGTGCCAGCAGCTCGGGACAGGGCCAAGAGACCCAGTACTTC.

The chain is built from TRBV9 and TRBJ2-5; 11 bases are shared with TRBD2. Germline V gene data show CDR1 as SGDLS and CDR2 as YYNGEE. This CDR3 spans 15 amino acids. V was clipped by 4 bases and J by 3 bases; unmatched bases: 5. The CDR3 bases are TGTGCCAGCAGCCGTCATAGCGGGGGGGAAGAGACCCAGTACTTC. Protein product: CASSRHSGGEETQYF.

CDR3 loop: CASSLGGGGDTQYF. The CDR3 coding sequence is TGTGCCAGCAGCTTAGGCGGGGGGGGAGATACGCAGTATTTT. The genes are TRBV7-6 and TRBJ2-3; 9 positions match TRBD2. This CDR3 region has 14 residues. Germline loops: CDR1 SGHVS, CDR2 FNYEAQ. The junction had 1 base not matched to a gene; V was cut back by 1 base and J by 5 bases. Full variable domain (outside the CDR3, taken from reference TRBV7-6 and TRBJ2-3): GAGVSQSPRYKVTKRGQDVALRCDPISGHVSLYWYRQALGQGPEFLTYFNYEAQQDKSGLPNDRFSAERPEGSISTLTIQRTEQRDSAMYRCASSLGGGGDTQYFGPGTRLTVL.

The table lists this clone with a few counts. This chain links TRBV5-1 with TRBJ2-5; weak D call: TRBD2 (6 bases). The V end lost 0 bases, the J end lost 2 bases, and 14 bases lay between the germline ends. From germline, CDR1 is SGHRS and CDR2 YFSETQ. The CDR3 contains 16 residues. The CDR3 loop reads CASSLGEDRGQETQYF. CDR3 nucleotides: TGCGCCAGCAGCTTGGGGGAGGATAGGGGTCAAGAGACCCAGTACTTC.

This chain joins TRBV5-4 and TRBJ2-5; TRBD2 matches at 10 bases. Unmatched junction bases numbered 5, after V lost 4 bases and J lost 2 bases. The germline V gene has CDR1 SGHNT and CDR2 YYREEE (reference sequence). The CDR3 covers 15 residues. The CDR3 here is CASSQLAGKQETQYF. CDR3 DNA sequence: TGTGCCAGCAGCCAACTAGCGGGAAAACAAGAGACCCAGTACTTC. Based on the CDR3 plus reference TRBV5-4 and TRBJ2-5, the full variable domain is ETGVTQSPTHLIKTRGQQVTLRCSSQSGHNTVSWYQQALGQGPQFIFQYYREEENGRGNFPPRFSGLQFPNYSSELNVNALELDDSALYLCASSQLAGKQETQYFGPGTRLLVL.

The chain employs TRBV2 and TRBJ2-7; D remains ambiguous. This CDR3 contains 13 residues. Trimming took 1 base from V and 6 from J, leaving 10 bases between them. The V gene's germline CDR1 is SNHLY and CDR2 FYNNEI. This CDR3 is CASSEGWASEQYV. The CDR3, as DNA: TGTGCCAGCAGTGAAGGGTGGGCCTCCGAGCAGTACGTC.

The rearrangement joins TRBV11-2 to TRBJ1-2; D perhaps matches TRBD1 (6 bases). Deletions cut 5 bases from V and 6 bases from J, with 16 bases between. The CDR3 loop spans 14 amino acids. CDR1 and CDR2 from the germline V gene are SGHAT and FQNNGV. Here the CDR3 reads CASSRSGGRDGYTF. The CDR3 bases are TGTGCCAGCAGCCGATCGGGGGGGCGGGATGGCTACACCTTC. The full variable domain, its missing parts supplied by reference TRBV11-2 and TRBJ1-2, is EAGVAQSPRYKIIEKRQSVAFWCNPISGHATLYWYQQILGQGPKLLIQFQNNGVVDDSQLPKDRFSAERLKGVDSTLKIQPAKLEDSAVYLCASSRSGGRDGYTFGSGTRLTVV.

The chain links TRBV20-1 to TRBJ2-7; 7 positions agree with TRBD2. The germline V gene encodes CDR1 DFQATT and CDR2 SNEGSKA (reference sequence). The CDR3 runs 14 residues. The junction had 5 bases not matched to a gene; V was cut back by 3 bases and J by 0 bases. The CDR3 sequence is CSASRRGSSYEQYV. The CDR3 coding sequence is TGCAGTGCTAGTCGGCGGGGGAGCTCCTACGAGCAGTACGTC.